A single T cell receptor (beta chain) is shown here with its context. Its antigen is not yet known. No base qualities exist here, and no much larger clone lies one base off it. This sample was included in a study of control samples from healthy donors and cancer patients (dated by TCRdb to 2020 to 2021). Libraries were built with the immunoSEQ multiplex PCR assay. TCRdb took this table from immuneACCESS and kept in-frame rearrangements with V and J called. Such tables lack part of the clones; where checked against another copy, unresolved V genes explain under half of the gap, and the rest is unexplained. The sample has over 150,000 clones on record, around 93% of them singletons. Clones ranked in the top ten supply roughly 1.5% of the sample. Sequencing was carried out using blood. This receptor was obtained from a man younger than 35 in good health.

The CDR3 region reads CASRLGVGGNNEQFF. The DNA reads as follows: TGCGCCAGCAGGCTGGGGGTAGGGGGGAACAATGAGCAGTTCTTC. Recombination joined TRBV5-1 with TRBJ2-1; the D region may be TRBD1 or TRBD2, each matching 6 bases equally. V sheds 5 bases and J sheds 5 bases, leaving 17 bases between their ends. For CDR1 and CDR2, the germline V gene lists SGHRS and YFSETQ. From the cysteine up to the phenylalanine, the CDR3 has a length of 15 residues. Solely the CDR3 DNA is kept, with 45 bases framed from the first base.